Below, one TCR beta chain is given with its context. Its antigen is not identified. This sample is part of a study of shared clonotypes between healthy human individuals. Study results and caveats: Lower generation probabilities were found for non-shared clonotypes than for those shared by all four donors. Represented genetic and exposure-history diversity was restricted by having few donors.

Investigators divided CD4+ cells into CD45RA+ naive and CD45RA-negative memory subsets. Authors' analysis steps: Quality scores were absent from the junction-only immunoSEQ sequences, so filtering differed. Measured with immunoSEQ multiplex PCR; TCRdb has only the in-frame clones, and not every one. The V and J calls and clone size were taken over from that table, and D and trimming were inferred from the DNA. The data contain 640,000 or so clones, around 72% of them singletons. In germline, CDR1 is SQVTM, CDR2 ANQGSEA. The CDR3 covers 12 residues. Trimming stripped 5 bases from V and 9 bases from J, with 17 bases between.

The sequence was collected from a woman in her thirties in good health. The sample was memory CD4+ T cells sorted from blood. Subset indicated: CD45RA-negative fraction. The chain couples TRBV29-1 to TRBJ2-7, with D perhaps matching TRBD1 (5 bases). The CDR3 sequence is CSVTLGQPRQYF. CDR3 coding DNA: TGCAGCGTTACCTTGGGGCAGCCTCGGCAGTACTTC.